This is a list of T cell receptor beta chains from one sample in a study of technical replicates of blood from several donors. The repertoire was sequenced with immunoSEQ multiplex PCR; TCRdb's copy has only in-frame clones and lacks some. The sample lists roughly 72,000 clones; about 94% were seen once. What was sequenced was T cells isolated from PBMCs. The receptors originated from a human donor in good health. Both conserved end residues are part of each CDR3. The D gene is left open where the match is weak. Rows give clone size only sometimes, using once, few, many, or a class for an expanded clone.

V gene,D gene,clone size,J gene,CDR3 DNA,CDR3 protein
TRBV6-5,TRBD1,once,TRBJ1-1,TGTGCCAGCATCAACAGGGGGCTAGGAGGTGAAGCTTTCTTT,CASINRGLGGEAFF
TRBV19,TRBD1,few,TRBJ1-2,TGTGCCAGTAGGATATCAGGGGGTAGTGGCTACACCTTC,CASRISGGSGYTF
TRBV2,NA,NA,TRBJ2-1,TGTGCCAGCAGGAGAACTACCTTCTCCTACAATGAGCAGTTCTTC,CASRRTTFSYNEQFF
TRBV19,NA,NA,TRBJ2-2,TGTGCCAGTTTCAGGGGGAACACCGGGGAGCTGTTTTTT,CASFRGNTGELFF
TRBV9,TRBD1,NA,TRBJ1-1,TGTGCCAGCAGCGGGACAGGGGAAAGGGACACTGAAGCTTTCTTT,CASSGTGERDTEAFF
TRBV4-1,TRBD2,NA,TRBJ2-1,TGCGCCAGCAGCCAAGAGGCTAGCGGGCCCTCCTACAATGAGCAGTTCTTC,CASSQEASGPSYNEQFF
TRBV4-1,TRBD2,NA,TRBJ2-1,TGCGCCAGCAGCCAAGATCTAGCTAGCGGGAGTTCTGGTGAGCAGTTCTTC,CASSQDLASGSSGEQFF
TRBV28,TRBD2,NA,TRBJ2-7,TGTGCCAGCAGTTCCAGCGGGAGAATCTACGAGCAGTACTTC,CASSSSGRIYEQYF
TRBV28,TRBD1,NA,TRBJ1-4,TGTGCCAGCAGTCTGGGACAGGGCTATGAAAAACTGTTTTTT,CASSLGQGYEKLFF
TRBV9,TRBD2,NA,TRBJ2-1,TGTGCCAGCAACTCAAACCCATCGCGGGGGACTAGCGGGAGCCACAATGAGCAGTTCTTC,CASNSNPSRGTSGSHNEQFF
TRBV7-2,TRBD2,NA,TRBJ2-3,TGTGCCAGCAGCCGACAAAGCGGGGGTCCCACAGATACGCAGTATTTT,CASSRQSGGPTDTQYF
TRBV4-1,NA,NA,TRBJ1-1,TGCGCCAGCAGCCAACAAGATTCGGGGGGAACTGAAGCTTTCTTT,CASSQQDSGGTEAFF
TRBV20-1,NA,NA,TRBJ1-2,TGCAGTGCCCGGCCGGGGTATGCCTTC,CSARPGYAF
TRBV28,TRBD2,NA,TRBJ2-5,TGTGCCAGCAGATCAGCGGGAGTGTGGCTAGAGACCCAGTACTTC,CASRSAGVWLETQYF
TRBV6-5,NA,NA,TRBJ1-1,NA,CASSSSGLANTEAFF
TRBV6-6,NA,NA,TRBJ2-7,TGTGCCAGCACCTCGGTGGGCCTCAGCTCCTACGAGCAGTACTTC,CASTSVGLSSYEQYF
TRBV5-1,NA,NA,TRBJ2-5,TGCGCCAGCAGCTTGAATAGAGCCCAGTACTTC,CASSLNRAQYF
TRBV7-2,NA,NA,TRBJ1-3,TGTGCCAGCAGCTCGGACGGGAGTTCTGGAAACACCATATATTTT,CASSSDGSSGNTIYF
TRBV4-1,TRBD2,NA,TRBJ2-1,TGCGCCAGCAGCCAAGAGCCAACGGGAGGACTAGCATACTACAATGAGCAGTTCTTC,CASSQEPTGGLAYYNEQFF
TRBV25-1,TRBD1,NA,TRBJ1-1,TGTGCCAGCAGTGATCGCAGGGGGAACATGAACACTGAAGCTTTCTTT,CASSDRRGNMNTEAFF
TRBV27,NA,NA,TRBJ1-1,TGTGCCAGCAGCGTCCAGTGGAACACTGAAGCTTTCTTT,CASSVQWNTEAFF
TRBV7-2,NA,NA,TRBJ2-5,TGTGCCAGCAGCTCGGAACAGGGATCAGAGACCCAGTACTTC,CASSSEQGSETQYF
TRBV20-1,NA,NA,TRBJ1-1,TGCAGTGCTGGAGGGAGCCCTGAAGCTTTCTTT,CSAGGSPEAFF
TRBV28,TRBD1,NA,TRBJ2-3,TGTGCCAGCAGAAGACAGGGGCTTCCAGATACGCAGTATTTT,CASRRQGLPDTQYF
TRBV6-5,NA,NA,TRBJ2-7,TGTGCCAGCAGTGCTACGGGTAGCGAGCAGTACTTC,CASSATGSEQYF
TRBV18,TRBD1,NA,TRBJ1-5,TGTGCCAGCTCACAGGGACAGAACGTAGTTCAGCCCCAGCATTTT,CASSQGQNVVQPQHF
TRBV5-1,NA,NA,TRBJ1-2,TGCGCCAGCAGCTTGGGAGAACCTAACTATGGCTACACCTTC,CASSLGEPNYGYTF
TRBV19,TRBD1,NA,TRBJ2-5,TGTGCCAGTAGCCGGGACAGGCGGATGGAGACCCAGTACTTC,CASSRDRRMETQYF
TRBV9,NA,NA,TRBJ1-2,TGTGCCAGCAGCGTGGGGGCAGGGAGGGATGGCTACACCTTC,CASSVGAGRDGYTF
TRBV28,TRBD1,once,TRBJ1-2,TGTGCCAGCAGTCCGGGACAGAGAAGCCTTGGCTACACCTTC,CASSPGQRSLGYTF
TRBV7-9,NA,once,TRBJ2-7,TGTGCCAGCAGCTTTACTAGTCGTCTTGAGCACGAGCAGTACTTC,CASSFTSRLEHEQYF
TRBV5-4,NA,NA,TRBJ2-2,TGTGCCAGCAGCTTGGCTGTTACCGGGGAGCTGTTTTTT,CASSLAVTGELFF
TRBV19,NA,NA,TRBJ1-2,TGTGCCAGTAGTATCTCAGGGGACTATGGCTACACCTTC,CASSISGDYGYTF
TRBV5-6,TRBD1,once,TRBJ1-5,TGTGCCAGCACCGCGACAGGGAGCAATCAGCCCCAGCATTTT,CASTATGSNQPQHF
TRBV11-3,TRBD1,NA,TRBJ1-1,TGTGCCAGCAGCTTAATGTCAGGGGGCACCACTGAAGCTTTCTTT,CASSLMSGGTTEAFF